This T cell receptor (beta chain) was identified in a study of blood T cell repertoires in COVID-19 (dated by TCRdb to the early 2020s). In the study overall: Samples covering the acute and convalescent phases of COVID-19 were provided by collaborators in the United States, Italy and Spain. The material from the prospective study consisted of cDNA or gDNA derived from T cells, B-cell-depleted T cells, or PBMCs. Nearly every sample came with metadata listing a de-identified subject ID, COVID-19 status, age in years and sex. The samples were drawn from the first 160 participants of the ongoing ImmuneRACE study and from 950 to 1,500 subjects provided by 6 global collaborators. The repertoires were released in a freely available public database intended as a resource for research on the immune response to SARS-CoV-2. Where available, HLA class I and class II types were obtained from metadata supplied by the sample provider rather than from assay-based typing. The dataset comprised deeply sampled blood TCRbeta repertoires from subjects exposed to, actively infected with, or recovered from COVID-19. Overall study results and their limits: Clinical and demographic metadata were provided uncurated, with the amount varying by source and participant.

Each collaborating institution followed its own protocols to collect whole blood in K2EDTA tubes. For TCRbeta analysis, collaborator samples were shipped as frozen whole blood, as isolated PBMCs, or as DNA extracted from either sample type. Inclusive of the bounding cysteine and phenylalanine, the CDR3 is 15 residues long. Of the read, only the CDR3 DNA is kept; its 45 bases are in frame from base 1. CDR1 LNHNV and CDR2 YYDKDF were looked up in the germline V gene (reference sequence). V loses 2 bases of germline sequence and J loses 6 bases, and the interval between the two ends is 13 bases. For this clone: It lacks a known antigen. Per-base qualities were not stored, and no clone one base away is much larger.

The immunoSEQ Assay, a bias-controlled multiplex PCR, was used to amplify TCRbeta CDR3 regions from genomic DNA. For the original study's pipeline: Within the assay, amplification of reference gene primers was used to estimate how many nucleated cells each sample contained. Sequence reads were collapsed and filtered to measure the absolute abundance of every unique TCRbeta CDR3 rearrangement. For each sample, productive Simpson clonality was calculated by taking the square root of Simpson's diversity index across productive rearrangements. This immuneACCESS table, as held by TCRdb, lists in-frame sequences with V and J called but not all clones. Of the missing ones, under half trace to an unresolved V gene in checked studies; the others have no known cause. For V, J and clone size, that table is used; D and trimming come from the DNA. Counted in this sample were about 260,000 clones; approximately 91% of them appeared once. About 0.7% of the sample belongs to the ten largest clones.

The sequence joins TRBV15 to TRBJ1-4, and TRBD1 may be the D gene, going by 5 matching bases. The TCR originated in a human donor in a cohort sampled during active COVID-19. The sequencing input was peripheral blood. In nucleotide form, the sequence is TGTGCCACCAGCAGATCTACTGACAGTTATGAAAAACTGTTTTTT. Its protein is CATSRSTDSYEKLFF.